This is a list of T cell receptor beta chains from one sample in a study of cytomegalovirus exposure and HLA in healthy donors. Here immunoSEQ multiplex PCR was the method, and the copy in TCRdb shows in-frame clones only, minus some. The data show 250,000 to 400,000 clones, roughly 90% seen once. The specimen sequenced was PBMCs. The receptors stem from a woman under 40 in good health and CMV-seropositive. Both conserved end residues are part of each CDR3. The order of the fields is clone size, J gene, D gene, V gene, CDR3 DNA, CDR3 protein. A D gene is named only where the DNA matches it firmly. Expanded clones are given a class, and other clones once, few, many or no size at all.

>.|TRBJ1-4|.|TRBV9
TGTGCCAGCTCGAGGTCCCAGGGAGGGATTACTAATGAAAAACTGTTTTTT
CASSRSQGGITNEKLFF
>.|TRBJ2-7|TRBD2|TRBV5-5
TGTGCCAGCAGCCGGACTAGCGGGAGGGCCTACGAGCAGTACTTC
CASSRTSGRAYEQYF
>.|TRBJ2-1|TRBD1|TRBV28
TGTGCCAGCAGTTTGATGGGACAGTACTACAATGAGCAGTTCTTC
CASSLMGQYYNEQFF
>once|TRBJ2-5|TRBD1|TRBV6-7
TGTGCCAGCAGCCTGACCGGGACAGGCACTCAAGAGACCCAGTACTTC
CASSLTGTGTQETQYF
>.|TRBJ2-4|.|TRBV5-6
TGTGCCAGCAGGAGTGAGGTAGCGCTGGGAAACATTCAGTACTTC
CASRSEVALGNIQYF
>.|TRBJ1-2|.|TRBV5-6
TGTGCCAGCAGCGGAGGTCTGGGACCGAGGGACTATGGCTACACCTTC
CASSGGLGPRDYGYTF
>few|TRBJ1-2|TRBD1|TRBV28
TGTGCCACCCTGACAGGGGATCTCCCCTATGGCTACACCTTC
CATLTGDLPYGYTF
>.|TRBJ1-1|.|TRBV30
TGTGCCTGGAGTGTATATATCATGAACACTGAAGCTTTCTTT
CAWSVYIMNTEAFF
>.|TRBJ2-1|TRBD2|TRBV9
TGTGCCAGCAGCGTAGGGGTAAGGGGCGGGAGGGTCCACAATGAGCAGTTCTTC
CASSVGVRGGRVHNEQFF
>.|TRBJ1-5|.|TRBV6-1
TGTGCCAGCAGTCTTGATTATAGCAATCAGCCCCAGCATTTT
CASSLDYSNQPQHF